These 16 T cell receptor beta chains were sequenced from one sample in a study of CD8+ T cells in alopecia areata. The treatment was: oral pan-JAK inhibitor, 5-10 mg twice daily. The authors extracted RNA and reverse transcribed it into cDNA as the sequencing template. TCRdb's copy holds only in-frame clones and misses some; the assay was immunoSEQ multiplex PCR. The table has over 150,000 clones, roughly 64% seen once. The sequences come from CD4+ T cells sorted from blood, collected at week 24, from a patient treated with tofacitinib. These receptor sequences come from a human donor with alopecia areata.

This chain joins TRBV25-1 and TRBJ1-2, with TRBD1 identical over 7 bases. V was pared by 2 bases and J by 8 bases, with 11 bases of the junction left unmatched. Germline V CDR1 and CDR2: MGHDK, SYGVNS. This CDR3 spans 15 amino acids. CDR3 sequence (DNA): TGTGCCAGCAGTGAAGATGACAGGGAAGTATGGGGCTACACCTTC. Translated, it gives CASSEDDREVWGYTF.

For the CDR3, the DNA is TGTGCCAGCAGTCTTCTGGGACAGGGGGCTGGGGAGACCCAGTACTTC. Translated, it gives CASSLLGQGAGETQYF. V and J are TRBV27 and TRBJ2-5; 12 positions match TRBD1. Unmatched junction bases numbered 9, after V lost 5 bases and J lost 5 bases. The CDR3 runs to 16 residues. Looked up from germline, CDR1 is MNHEY and CDR2 is SMNVEV (reference sequence).

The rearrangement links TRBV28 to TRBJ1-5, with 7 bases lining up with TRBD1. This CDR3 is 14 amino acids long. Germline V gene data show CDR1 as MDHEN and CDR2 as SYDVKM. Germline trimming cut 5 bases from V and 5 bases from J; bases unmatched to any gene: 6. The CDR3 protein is CASSPRQGHQPQHF. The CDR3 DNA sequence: TGTGCCAGCAGTCCACGACAGGGTCATCAGCCCCAGCATTTT.

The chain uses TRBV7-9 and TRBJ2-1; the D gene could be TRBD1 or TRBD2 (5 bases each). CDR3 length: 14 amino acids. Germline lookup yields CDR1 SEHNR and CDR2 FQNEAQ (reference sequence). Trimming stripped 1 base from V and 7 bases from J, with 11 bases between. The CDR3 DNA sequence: TGTGCCAGCAGCTTAGTGGCCAGGGAGAATGAGCAGTTCTTC. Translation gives CASSLVARENEQFF.

This chain's CDR3 is CASSHQGATNEKLFF. The DNA of the CDR3 is TGCGCCAGCAGCCATCAAGGTGCGACTAATGAAAAACTGTTTTTT. The V gene is TRBV4-3, the J gene TRBJ1-4; D is unresolved. The germline V and J ends were trimmed by 3 bases and 2 bases, with 10 bases remaining between them. The CDR3 loop spans 15 amino acids. Germline CDR1 and CDR2: LGHNA and YSLEER.

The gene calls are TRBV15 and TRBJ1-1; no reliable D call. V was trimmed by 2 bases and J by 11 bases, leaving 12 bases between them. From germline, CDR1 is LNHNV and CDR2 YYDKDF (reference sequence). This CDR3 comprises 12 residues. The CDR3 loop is CATSRREGKAFF. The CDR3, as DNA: TGTGCCACCAGCAGACGGGAGGGCAAGGCTTTCTTT.

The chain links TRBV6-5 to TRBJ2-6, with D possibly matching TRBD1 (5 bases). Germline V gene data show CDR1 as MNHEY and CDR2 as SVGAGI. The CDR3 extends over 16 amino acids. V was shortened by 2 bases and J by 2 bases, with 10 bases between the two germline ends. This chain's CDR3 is CASSYQRGAGANVLTF. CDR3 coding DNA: TGTGCCAGCAGTTACCAAAGGGGTGCTGGGGCCAACGTCCTGACTTTC.

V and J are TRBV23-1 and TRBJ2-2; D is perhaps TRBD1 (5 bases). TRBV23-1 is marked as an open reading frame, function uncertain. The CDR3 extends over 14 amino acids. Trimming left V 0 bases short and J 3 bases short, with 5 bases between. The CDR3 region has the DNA TGCGCCAGCAGTCAATCCAGGGACACCGGGGAGCTGTTTTTT. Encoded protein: CASSQSRDTGELFF.

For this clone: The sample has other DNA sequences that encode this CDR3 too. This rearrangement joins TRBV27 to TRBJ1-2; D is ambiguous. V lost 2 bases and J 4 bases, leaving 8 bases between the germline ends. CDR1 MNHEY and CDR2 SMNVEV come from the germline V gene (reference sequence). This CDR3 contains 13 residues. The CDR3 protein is CASSLEGRYGYTF. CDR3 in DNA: TGTGCCAGCAGTTTAGAGGGCCGCTATGGCTACACCTTC.

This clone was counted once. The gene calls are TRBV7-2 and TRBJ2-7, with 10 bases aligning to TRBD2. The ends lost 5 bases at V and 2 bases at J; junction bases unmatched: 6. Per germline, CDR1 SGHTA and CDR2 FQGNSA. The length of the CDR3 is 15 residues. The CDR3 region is CASSPRTSGPYEQYF. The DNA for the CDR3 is TGTGCCAGCAGCCCGAGGACTAGCGGCCCCTACGAGCAGTACTTC.

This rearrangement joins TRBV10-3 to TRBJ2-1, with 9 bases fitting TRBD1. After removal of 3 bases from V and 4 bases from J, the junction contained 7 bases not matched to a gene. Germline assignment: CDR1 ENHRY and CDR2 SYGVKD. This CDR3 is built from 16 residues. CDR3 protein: CAISEGDRVRYNEQFF. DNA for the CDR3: TGTGCCATCAGTGAAGGGGACAGGGTCAGGTACAATGAGCAGTTCTTC.

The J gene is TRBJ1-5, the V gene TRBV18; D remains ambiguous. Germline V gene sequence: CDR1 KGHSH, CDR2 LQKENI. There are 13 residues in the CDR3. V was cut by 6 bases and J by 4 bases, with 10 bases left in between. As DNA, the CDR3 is TGTGCCAGCTCGCCGGAATGGAATCAGCCCCAGCATTTT. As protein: CASSPEWNQPQHF. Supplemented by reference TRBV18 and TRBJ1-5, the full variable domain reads NAGVMQNPRHLVRRRGQEARLRCSPMKGHSHVYWYRQLPEEGLKFMVYLQKENIIDESGMPKERFSAEFPKEGPSILRIQQVVRGDSAAYFCASSPEWNQPQHFGDGTRLSIL.

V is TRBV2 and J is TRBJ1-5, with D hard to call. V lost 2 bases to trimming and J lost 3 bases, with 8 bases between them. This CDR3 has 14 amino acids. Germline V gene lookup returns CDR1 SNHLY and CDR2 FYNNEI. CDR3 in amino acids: CASSERGPNQPQHF. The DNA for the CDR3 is TGTGCCAGCAGTGAACGGGGTCCCAATCAGCCCCAGCATTTT.

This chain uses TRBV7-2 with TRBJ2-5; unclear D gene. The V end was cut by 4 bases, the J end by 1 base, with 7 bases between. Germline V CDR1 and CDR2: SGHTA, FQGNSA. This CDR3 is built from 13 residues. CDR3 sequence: CASSSLTQETQYF. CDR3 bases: TGTGCCAGCAGCTCTTTAACCCAAGAGACCCAGTACTTC. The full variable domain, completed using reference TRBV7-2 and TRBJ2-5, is GAGVSQSPSNKVTEKGKDVELRCDPISGHTALYWYRQSLGQGLEFLIYFQGNSAPDKSGLPSDRFSAERTGGSVSTLTIQRTQQEDSAVYLCASSSLTQETQYFGPGTRLLVL.

In DNA form, the CDR3 reads TGTGCCAGCAGCGTACAGGAGGGCTATGGCTACACCTTC. Protein sequence: CASSVQEGYGYTF. V is TRBV9 and J is TRBJ1-2, with D hard to call. The ends were cut back, 1 base at V and 4 bases at J, with 8 bases in the middle. The CDR3 length is 13 residues. CDR1 and CDR2 (germline): SGDLS, YYNGEE.

CDR3 DNA sequence: TGTGCCACCAGCAGAGATTTACCAGGGGAGTTGTACTTC. Protein sequence: CATSRDLPGELYF. The chain uses TRBV15 and TRBJ2-4; TRBD1 might be the D (6 bases). Germline V gene lookup returns CDR1 LNHNV and CDR2 YYDKDF (reference sequence). The germline V and J ends were trimmed by 0 bases and 15 bases, with 15 bases remaining between them. This CDR3 has 13 residues. Drawing the rest from reference TRBV15 and TRBJ2-4, the complete variable domain is DAMVIQNPRYQVTQFGKPVTLSCSQTLNHNVMYWYQQKSSQAPKLLFHYYDKDFNNEADTPDNFQSRRPNTSFCFLDIRSPGLGDTAMYLCATSRDLPGELYFGAGTRLSVL.